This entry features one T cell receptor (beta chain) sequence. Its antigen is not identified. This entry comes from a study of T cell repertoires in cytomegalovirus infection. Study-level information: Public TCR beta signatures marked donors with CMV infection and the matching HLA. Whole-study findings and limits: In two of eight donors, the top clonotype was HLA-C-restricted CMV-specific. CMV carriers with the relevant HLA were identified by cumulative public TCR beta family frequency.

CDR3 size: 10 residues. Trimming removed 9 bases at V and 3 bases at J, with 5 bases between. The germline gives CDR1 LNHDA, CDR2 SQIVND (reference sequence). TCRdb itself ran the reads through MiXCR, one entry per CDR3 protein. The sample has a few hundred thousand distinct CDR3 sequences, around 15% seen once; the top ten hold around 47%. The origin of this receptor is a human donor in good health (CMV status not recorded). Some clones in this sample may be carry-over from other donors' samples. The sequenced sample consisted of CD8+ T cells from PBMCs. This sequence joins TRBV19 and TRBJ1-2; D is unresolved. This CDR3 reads CASGDYGYTF. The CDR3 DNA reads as TGTGCCAGCGGGGACTATGGCTACACCTTC.